The entry below describes one T cell receptor (beta chain). Its matching antigen is unknown. This record comes from a study of neoadjuvant anti-PD-1 for oral cavity cancer. At the level of the study: Most patients had three to four biweekly doses of 3 mg/kg nivolumab before resection.

The CDR3 consists of 13 residues. CDR1 ENHRY and CDR2 SYGVKD come from the germline V gene. V gave up 8 bases and J gave up 7 bases, with 18 bases separating them. General study points: Higher pretreatment blood Treg/Th17 ratios correlated with higher pretreatment blood and lower post-treatment tumor TCRbeta clonality.

Profiled with immunoSEQ multiplex PCR; TCRdb holds only in-frame clones, not every one. The sample has 15,000 or so clones, approximately 60% seen once; the top ten hold about 3%. The rearrangement links TRBV10-3 to TRBJ2-7; D remains ambiguous. This TCR came from a person aged 40 to 85 with oral cavity squamous cell carcinoma. This material consisted of PBMCs, taken before nivolumab (anti-PD-1) treatment. CDR3 bases: TGTGCCATCTCCCCGGACCCACTTACGGAGCAGTACTTC. Protein product: CAISPDPLTEQYF.